One sample yielded the 32 T cell receptor beta chains listed below, sequenced in a study of blood T cell repertoires in COVID-19. Method: immunoSEQ multiplex PCR; TCRdb's copy keeps in-frame clones and lacks some. The sample yields 270,000 or so clones, roughly 90% seen once. The sequenced sample consisted of PBMCs or T cells enriched from blood (not recorded which). The receptors stem from a woman in her thirties or forties with acute COVID-19.

The chain uses TRBV7-6 and TRBJ2-3; 10 bases line up with TRBD2. The V gene end was trimmed by 6 bases and the J gene end by 4 bases; junction bases not matched to a gene: 7. The CDR3 loop spans 15 amino acids. Germline assignment: CDR1 SGHVS and CDR2 FNYEAQ. The CDR3 region has the DNA TGTGCCAGCAGGCCCACTAGCGGGGTCGCAGATACGCAGTATTTT. Translation gives CASRPTSGVADTQYF.

This clone was picked up one time. This chain uses TRBV5-1 with TRBJ2-3, with D possibly TRBD1 on 6 matching bases. The V gene's germline CDR1 is SGHRS and CDR2 YFSETQ. The CDR3 sequence is 14 residues long. V dropped 0 bases and J dropped 2 bases, with 7 bases sitting between them. The CDR3 reads CASSLGTDTDTQYF. CDR3 in DNA: TGCGCCAGCAGCTTGGGGACAGACACAGATACGCAGTATTTT.

This chain links TRBV24-1 with TRBJ2-7, with TRBD1 matching over 7 bases. Trimming removed 5 bases from V and 2 bases from J; junction bases left unmatched: 5. This CDR3 region has 14 residues. Per the germline V gene, CDR1 is KGHDR and CDR2 is SFDVKD. CDR3 sequence (DNA): TGTGCCACCAGTGGCACAGGGGTAACCTACGAGCAGTACTTC. It translates to CATSGTGVTYEQYF.

This clone came up once. The chain joins TRBV18 to TRBJ1-2; D unclear. This CDR3 has 16 amino acids. V was cut by 3 bases and J by 8 bases, with 22 bases left in between. CDR1 and CDR2 from the germline V gene are KGHSH and LQKENI. The CDR3 bases are TGTGCCAGCTCACCGTCAGCAGTCCGGGAGCAACGGGGCTACACCTTC. It codes for CASSPSAVREQRGYTF.

The J gene is TRBJ2-5, the V gene TRBV9; tentatively, D is TRBD1 (5 bases). The CDR3 sequence is 15 residues long. V was clipped by 4 bases and J by 4 bases, with 17 bases between them. Germline V CDR1 and CDR2: SGDLS, YYNGEE. CDR3 in DNA: TGTGCCAGCAGCCCTTCGTCGCAGGGTGTAGAGACCCAGTACTTC. Translation: CASSPSSQGVETQYF.

V and J are TRBV7-9 and TRBJ2-7, with TRBD1 matching 7 bases. Germline CDR1 and CDR2: SEHNR and FQNEAQ (reference sequence). V gave up 8 bases and J gave up 5 bases; unmatched junction bases: 6. The CDR3 consists of 12 residues. The CDR3 bases are TGTGCCAGCGGGGAAGGGGGCAACGAGCAGTACTTC. Its translation is CASGEGGNEQYF.

V and J are TRBV5-4 and TRBJ1-3; D is ambiguous. This CDR3 has 15 amino acids. V lost 2 bases, J lost 3 bases, and 12 bases lay in between. Germline values: CDR1 SGHNT, CDR2 YYREEE (reference sequence). In DNA form, the CDR3 reads TGTGCCAGCAGCTTCGGCCCCGGAGGTGGAAACACCATATATTTT. Translated, it gives CASSFGPGGGNTIYF.

The chain recombines TRBV5-5 with TRBJ1-5; tentatively, D is TRBD1 (5 bases). Trimming shortened V by 1 base and J by 2 bases, and 16 bases separated the two germline ends. This CDR3 region has 17 residues. Germline lookup yields CDR1 SGHKS and CDR2 YYEKEE (reference sequence). CDR3: CASSLWPRGERNQPQHF. The CDR3, as DNA: TGTGCCAGCAGCTTGTGGCCCCGGGGGGAGCGCAATCAGCCCCAGCATTTT.

The chain recombines TRBV2 with TRBJ2-3, with 9 bases that match TRBD2. Trimming removed 6 bases from V and 3 bases from J; junction bases left unmatched: 7. CDR1 and CDR2 (germline): SNHLY, FYNNEI. The CDR3 covers 15 residues. CDR3 bases: TGTGCCAGCAGGCGGGCCAGCGGGAGGACAGATACGCAGTATTTT. It codes for CASRRASGRTDTQYF.

The V gene is TRBV29-1, the J gene TRBJ2-1, with TRBD2 matching 11 bases. Germline V CDR1 and CDR2: SQVTM, ANQGSEA. The trim removed 3 bases at V and 9 bases at J, leaving 13 bases unmatched. The CDR3 sequence is 16 residues long. The CDR3 DNA reads as TGCAGCGTTGACCCACTACCGACTAGCGGGAAAGTTGAGCAGTTCTTC. Encoded protein: CSVDPLPTSGKVEQFF.

The rearrangement links TRBV10-3 to TRBJ2-5, with unresolved D. CDR1 is ENHRY, CDR2 SYGVKD, per germline. The germline V and J ends were trimmed by 0 bases and 4 bases, with 9 bases remaining between them. The length of the CDR3 is 14 residues. CDR3 residues: CAISESYGGETQYF. CDR3 coding DNA: TGTGCCATCAGTGAGTCTTACGGTGGAGAGACCCAGTACTTC.

The rearrangement links TRBV29-1 to TRBJ2-7; 7 nucleotides align to TRBD1. The germline gives CDR1 SQVTM, CDR2 ANQGSEA. Trimming removed 3 bases from V and 3 bases from J; junction bases left unmatched: 8. This CDR3 has 14 residues. CDR3 bases: TGCAGCGTTGAGACACCGGGACAGAACTACGAGCAGTACTTC. This gives the protein CSVETPGQNYEQYF.

The chain is built from TRBV25-1 and TRBJ1-2, with 8 bases identical to TRBD1. The CDR3 extends over 15 amino acids. Germline CDR1 and CDR2: MGHDK and SYGVNS. J gave up 5 bases and V 5 bases, and 10 bases lay outside the gene matches. The CDR3 loop reads CASSPPGQGMYGYTF. CDR3 nucleotide sequence: TGTGCCAGCAGTCCCCCCGGACAGGGAATGTATGGCTACACCTTC.

The V call is TRBV6-6, the J call TRBJ1-5, with D unclear. The CDR3 covers 15 residues. V dropped 4 bases and J dropped 0 bases, with 10 bases sitting between them. CDR1 is MNHNY and CDR2 is SVGAGI in the germline V gene (reference sequence). This CDR3 reads CASSSETRSNQPQHF. The CDR3 nucleotides read TGTGCCAGCAGTTCCGAGACACGTAGCAATCAGCCCCAGCATTTT.

The chain links TRBV15 to TRBJ2-5, with D maybe TRBD1 (6 bases). Germline V gene lookup returns CDR1 LNHNV and CDR2 YYDKDF (reference sequence). The CDR3 has 15 amino acids. The V and J ends lost 1 base and 0 bases respectively, with 9 bases between them. Written as DNA, the CDR3 is TGTGCCACCAGCAGAGTAACAGGGTACCAAGAGACCCAGTACTTC. This sequence encodes CATSRVTGYQETQYF. Full variable domain (missing parts from reference TRBV15 and TRBJ2-5): DAMVIQNPRYQVTQFGKPVTLSCSQTLNHNVMYWYQQKSSQAPKLLFHYYDKDFNNEADTPDNFQSRRPNTSFCFLDIRSPGLGDTAMYLCATSRVTGYQETQYFGPGTRLLVL.

The chain has TRBV19 and TRBJ2-1, with 9 nucleotides matching TRBD1. The CDR3 spans 13 residues. V shed 9 bases, J shed 5 bases, and the junction held 5 bases outside the gene matches. Germline values: CDR1 LNHDA, CDR2 SQIVND (reference sequence). In DNA form, the CDR3 reads TGTGCCAGCCGACAGGGGGGCAACAATGAGCAGTTCTTC. The encoded protein is CASRQGGNNEQFF.

The CDR3 coding sequence is TGTGCCAGCTCACCACAGGGGATGGGAGAGACCCAGTACTTC. Its protein product is CASSPQGMGETQYF. V usage is TRBV18 and J usage is TRBJ2-5; D may be TRBD1 (5 bases). The V and J ends lost 1 base and 4 bases respectively, with 10 bases between them. The CDR3 totals 14 residues. Germline-derived CDR1 and CDR2 are KGHSH and LQKENI.

The V and J genes are TRBV5-4 and TRBJ1-2, with TRBD1 identical over 11 bases. The CDR3 consists of 15 residues. Germline V CDR1 and CDR2: SGHNT, YYREEE (reference sequence). V shed 0 bases and J 4 bases; nucleotides not matched to a gene: 2. The CDR3 spells CASSLVGTGGYGYTF. In DNA, the CDR3 is TGTGCCAGCAGCTTGGTTGGGACAGGGGGCTATGGCTACACCTTC. Using reference TRBV5-4 and TRBJ1-2 for the parts outside the CDR3, the full variable domain is ETGVTQSPTHLIKTRGQQVTLRCSSQSGHNTVSWYQQALGQGPQFIFQYYREEENGRGNFPPRFSGLQFPNYSSELNVNALELDDSALYLCASSLVGTGGYGYTFGSGTRLTVV.

The chain employs TRBV4-2 and TRBJ2-5; TRBD2 matches 8 bases. Germline values: CDR1 LGHNA, CDR2 YNFKEQ. J lost 5 bases, V lost 4 bases, and 18 bases had no gene match. This CDR3 has 18 residues. The CDR3 loop is CASSLNSRAAGAGETQYF. CDR3 DNA: TGTGCCAGCAGCCTTAATTCCCGCGCAGCGGGAGCGGGGGAGACCCAGTACTTC.

This chain links TRBV30 with TRBJ2-1; D possibly corresponds to TRBD2 (5 bases). V gave up 0 bases and J gave up 1 base, with 16 bases separating them. CDR1 and CDR2 (germline): GTSNPN, SVGIG (reference sequence). The CDR3 spans 17 residues. This CDR3 reads CAWSVPLRGSSYNEQFF. CDR3 nucleotides: TGTGCCTGGAGTGTCCCCTTGAGAGGGAGTTCCTACAATGAGCAGTTCTTC.

The chain combines TRBV9 with TRBJ2-1, with TRBD2 matching 11 bases. Looked up from germline, CDR1 is SGDLS and CDR2 is YYNGEE. The CDR3 totals 18 residues. V gave up 7 bases and J gave up 3 bases; unmatched junction bases: 15. In nucleotides, the CDR3 is TGTGCCAGCGGTTATAGTAGCGGGAGGGCCGGGGGCTACAATGAGCAGTTCTTC. Translated: CASGYSSGRAGGYNEQFF.

The V call is TRBV3-1 (or the pseudogene TRBV3-2), the J call TRBJ1-3; no clear D. Trimming took off 3 bases at V and 4 bases at J, with 7 bases between the two ends. The CDR3 loop spans 13 amino acids. Germline V gives CDR1 LGHDT, CDR2 YNNKEL (reference sequence). CDR3 DNA: TGTGCCAGCAGCCAGAACAGCGGAAACACCATATATTTT. This encodes CASSQNSGNTIYF.

The chain is built from TRBV25-1 and TRBJ2-5, with 10 nucleotides matching TRBD1. The germline gives CDR1 MGHDK, CDR2 SYGVNS. CDR3 length: 14 amino acids. Trimming took 10 bases from V and 5 from J; bases not matched to a gene: 10. CDR3 bases: TGTGCCACCCCTACGACAGGGGGCGGGGAGACCCAGTACTTC. Translation: CATPTTGGGETQYF.

The CDR3 coding sequence is TGTGCCAGCAGTTTGGACAGTAAATATGGCTACACCTTC. Translated, it gives CASSLDSKYGYTF. The rearrangement links TRBV27 to TRBJ1-2, with D maybe TRBD1 (6 bases). Per the germline V gene, CDR1 is MNHEY and CDR2 is SMNVEV (reference sequence). The CDR3 is made up of 13 amino acids. V was pared by 3 bases and J by 5 bases, with 10 bases between.

Only one count was recorded for this clone. The V gene is TRBV5-4, the J gene TRBJ1-6; D unresolved. V was pared by 3 bases and J by 3 bases, with 13 bases between. This CDR3 contains 16 residues. Germline V gene data show CDR1 as SGHNT and CDR2 as YYREEE (reference sequence). The CDR3 reads CASSSAGNIYNSPLHF. The CDR3 coding sequence is TGTGCCAGCAGCTCCGCAGGAAACATCTATAATTCACCCCTCCACTTT. Combining the CDR3 with reference TRBV5-4 and TRBJ1-6 gives the whole variable domain ETGVTQSPTHLIKTRGQQVTLRCSSQSGHNTVSWYQQALGQGPQFIFQYYREEENGRGNFPPRFSGLQFPNYSSELNVNALELDDSALYLCASSSAGNIYNSPLHFGNGTRLTVT.

This chain connects TRBV2 to TRBJ2-2; 7 nucleotides align to TRBD1. The CDR3 consists of 15 residues. The V and J ends lost 4 bases and 4 bases, in that order; junction bases with no gene match: 6. CDR1 is SNHLY and CDR2 is FYNNEI in the germline V gene. CDR3 sequence reads: CASSGTRQGTGELFF. The CDR3 region has the DNA TGTGCCAGCAGTGGAACCCGACAGGGCACCGGGGAGCTGTTTTTT.

As DNA, the CDR3 is TGTGCCAGCAGCTCCGGGACAAGGCCTGCGGAGACCCAGTACTTC. Encoded protein: CASSSGTRPAETQYF. The rearrangement uses TRBV11-3 and TRBJ2-5; the D gene is possibly TRBD1 (6 bases). The CDR3 runs 15 residues. Germline V gene lookup returns CDR1 SGHNT and CDR2 YENEEA. Trimming removed 4 bases at V and 5 bases at J, with 17 bases between.

This chain joins TRBV9 and TRBJ2-2; TRBD2 matches 12 bases. CDR3 length equals 19 residues. Trimming removed 3 bases from V and 4 bases from J; junction bases left unmatched: 13. Per germline, CDR1 SGDLS and CDR2 YYNGEE. For the CDR3, the DNA is TGTGCCAGCAGCGCGGGCTCTAGCGGGAGGGCCCCAGGCACCGGGGAGCTGTTTTTT. This translates into CASSAGSSGRAPGTGELFF.

The gene calls are TRBV7-3 and TRBJ2-3; the match to TRBD2 covers 9 bases. Trimming at V came to 2 bases and at J to 4 bases, leaving 4 bases not matched to a gene. Looked up from germline, CDR1 is SGHTA and CDR2 is FQGTGA. The CDR3 has 15 residues. CDR3 nucleotides: TGTGCCAGCAGCTTAGGCGGGAGGGCCCCAGATACGCAGTATTTT. Translating gives CASSLGGRAPDTQYF.

The genes are TRBV2 and TRBJ1-2; D call uncertain. Trimming removed 4 bases at V and 5 bases at J, with 8 bases between. The CDR3 spans 12 residues. Germline V gene lookup returns CDR1 SNHLY and CDR2 FYNNEI. This CDR3 reads CASSGDIYGYTF. The CDR3 DNA follows: TGTGCCAGCAGTGGCGACATTTATGGCTACACCTTC.

The V and J genes are TRBV9 and TRBJ2-3; D unresolved. The CDR3 totals 16 residues. Trimming shortened V by 4 bases and J by 0 bases, and 15 bases separated the two germline ends. Germline CDR1 is SGDLS and CDR2 is YYNGEE. The CDR3 here is CASSPRSAVSTDTQYF. The CDR3 DNA reads TGTGCCAGCAGCCCGAGAAGCGCCGTCAGCACAGATACGCAGTATTTT. The complete variable domain, with remaining parts taken from reference TRBV9 and TRBJ2-3, reads DSGVTQTPKHLITATGQRVTLRCSPRSGDLSVYWYQQSLDQGLQFLIQYYNGEERAKGNILERFSAQQFPDLHSELNLSSLELGDSALYFCASSPRSAVSTDTQYFGPGTRLTVL.

The CDR3: CASSLSGSAAKNIQYF. The CDR3 DNA reads TGTGCCAGCAGTCTGAGCGGGAGTGCGGCCAAAAACATTCAGTACTTC. The V and J genes are TRBV28 and TRBJ2-4; 8 positions agree with TRBD2. The CDR3 is 16 amino acids. CDR1 and CDR2 (germline): MDHEN, SYDVKM. The junction had 7 bases not matched to a gene; V was cut back by 5 bases and J by 1 base.